This entry describes one TCR beta chain. This record belongs to a study of blood T cells in healthy people across ages. V lost 1 base and J 13 bases, leaving 21 bases between the germline ends. The CDR3 extends over 15 amino acids. Per germline, CDR1 SGHKS and CDR2 YYEKEE (reference sequence). The second PCR ran about 6 to 12 cycles with a sample-barcoded 5' primer and J-beta primers. TCRdb used MiXCR to reprocess the 5' RACE reads, holding one entry per CDR3 protein. The table shows about 1 million distinct CDR3 sequences, with around 43% occurring only once. Specimen: blood. The V call is TRBV5-5, the J call TRBJ2-4, with D possibly being TRBD1 or TRBD2 (5 bases each). The source is a woman aged 55-69 years in good health. The CDR3 DNA reads TGTGCCAGCAGCTTGAAGGGGACCTACTACGATGAGCAGTACTTC. Protein sequence: CASSLKGTYYDEQYF.